This entry describes one T cell receptor beta chain. Its antigen is currently unknown. The data were produced by immunoSEQ multiplex PCR, yet TCRdb's version contains in-frame clones alone and is incomplete. The sample has a few million clones; roughly 95% are singletons. Per the germline V gene, CDR1 is MGHRA and CDR2 is YSYEKL. Deletions cut 0 bases from V and 2 bases from J, with 19 bases between. CDR3 length equals 18 residues. The sample is drawn from a study of shared clonotypes between healthy human individuals. General study findings and limits: Enrolling few donors narrowed the genetic and exposure-history diversity that was represented. Sampling was confined to blood; repertoires within tissues likely differ.

CD45RO-negative, CCR7-selected cells formed the naive CD8 fraction, which excluded terminally differentiated effector memory CD45RA+ cells. Each of the donors was a healthy adult who was HIV-negative and had not had a recent acute infection or vaccination. The TCR sequence derives from a man aged 18-30 years in good health. Some clones in this sample may be carry-over from other donors' samples. Material: naive CD8+ T cells from PBMCs. The chain joins TRBV4-1 to TRBJ1-1; tentative D call: TRBD1 (6 bases). The CDR3 DNA sequence: TGCGCCAGCAGCCAAGATCTTGTTAGGACAGAGGAAAACACTGAAGCTTTCTTT. Encoded protein: CASSQDLVRTEENTEAFF.